Below are 20 T cell receptor beta chains sequenced from a single sample in a study of cytomegalovirus exposure and HLA in healthy donors. It was with 60 Vbeta and 13 Jbeta primers that the PCR ran. Using immunoSEQ multiplex PCR, the repertoire was profiled, and TCRdb retains in-frame clones only, with some absent. Recorded for this sample: about 130,000 clones. The specimen sequenced was PBMCs. The receptor set was obtained from a middle-aged man in good health and CMV-seronegative.

The V and J genes are TRBV11-3 and TRBJ2-7; D might be TRBD1 (5 bases). CDR3 length equals 14 residues. Trimming took 5 bases from V and 7 from J, leaving 18 bases between them. CDR1 SGHNT and CDR2 YENEEA come from the germline V gene. Here the CDR3 reads CASSVGPAGKEQYF. DNA for the CDR3: TGTGCCAGCAGCGTGGGTCCGGCAGGGAAAGAGCAGTACTTC.

The genes are TRBV6-1 and TRBJ2-5, with D possibly matching TRBD2 (6 bases). CDR3 length: 13 amino acids. Trimming cost V 6 bases and J 0 bases, with 8 bases left between them. Germline lookup yields CDR1 MNHNS and CDR2 SASEGT. The CDR3 region has the DNA TGTGCCAGCAGCCGGGACTACCAAGAGACCCAGTACTTC. Translation: CASSRDYQETQYF.

V gene TRBV15 combines with J gene TRBJ2-5; 8 nucleotides align to TRBD2. The ends lost 1 base at V and 4 bases at J; junction bases unmatched: 2. This CDR3 spans 14 amino acids. Germline CDR1 LNHNV, CDR2 YYDKDF (reference sequence). CDR3 coding DNA: TGTGCCACCAGCAGAGGAAGCGGGAGAGAGACCCAGTACTTC. It codes for CATSRGSGRETQYF.

The chain links TRBV7-9 to TRBJ2-3, with TRBD1 identical over 8 bases. V trimming: 5 bases; J trimming: 2 bases; junction bases outside the gene matches: 6. Germline lookup yields CDR1 SEHNR and CDR2 FQNEAQ (reference sequence). The CDR3 sequence is 15 residues long. The CDR3 DNA reads as TGTGCCAGCAGCACGGGACAGGTCCTCACAGATACGCAGTATTTT. Translating gives CASSTGQVLTDTQYF.

The chain links TRBV6-5 to TRBJ1-4; D is ambiguous. This CDR3 region has 15 residues. Trimming removed 0 bases from V and 8 bases from J, with 13 bases in between. Germline V gene sequence: CDR1 MNHEY, CDR2 SVGAGI. Written as DNA, the CDR3 is TGTGCCAGCAGTTACTCTGGCACCGGAGGGGAAAAACTGTTTTTT. The encoded protein is CASSYSGTGGEKLFF.

V gene TRBV5-4 combines with J gene TRBJ2-3; no firm D call. Germline V gene data show CDR1 as SGHNT and CDR2 as YYREEE (reference sequence). V was cut by 1 base and J by 2 bases, with 5 bases left in between. The CDR3 is 13 residues long. Here the CDR3 reads CASSLTFTDTQYF. The CDR3, as DNA: TGTGCCAGCAGCTTGACATTCACAGATACGCAGTATTTT.

The gene calls are TRBV19 and TRBJ2-3; 9 nucleotides line up with TRBD1. Germline V gene sequence: CDR1 LNHDA, CDR2 SQIVND (reference sequence). With V trimmed by 4 bases and J by 6 bases, 11 bases remained unmatched. There are 16 residues in the CDR3. CDR3 in DNA: TGTGCCAGTAGTAGGGGACAGGGCAATTTGGGGGATACGCAGTATTTT. This encodes CASSRGQGNLGDTQYF.

V usage is TRBV10-1 and J usage is TRBJ2-7; a weak D match, TRBD1 (5 bases). Germline CDR1 WNHNN, CDR2 SYGVQD (reference sequence). With 2 bases removed from V and 1 base from J, the gap between germline ends came to 6 bases. CDR3 size: 13 residues. The CDR3 DNA is TGCGCCAGCAGTGAGCAGGGTTCCTACGAGCAGTACTTC. It translates to CASSEQGSYEQYF.

The rearrangement uses TRBV5-1 and TRBJ2-1; tentatively, D is TRBD1 (6 bases). Trimming took off 5 bases at V and 0 bases at J, with 12 bases between the two ends. The CDR3 sequence is 15 residues long. Germline V CDR1 and CDR2: SGHRS, YFSETQ. CDR3 sequence reads: CASRYRTDSYNEQFF. CDR3 DNA: TGCGCCAGCAGGTATCGGACAGACTCCTACAATGAGCAGTTCTTC.

The chain carries TRBV10-3 and TRBJ2-1; possible D gene TRBD2, 5 bases. Trimming left V 5 bases short and J 2 bases short, with 10 bases between. Germline lookup yields CDR1 ENHRY and CDR2 SYGVKD. The CDR3 runs 14 residues. CDR3 loop: CAISSGIAYNEQFF. As DNA, the CDR3 is TGTGCCATCAGTTCCGGGATTGCCTACAATGAGCAGTTCTTC.

This rearrangement joins TRBV19 to TRBJ2-2; 8 nucleotides agree with TRBD1. The CDR3 extends over 17 amino acids. V shed 3 bases and J 3 bases; nucleotides not matched to a gene: 9. The germline CDR1 and CDR2 sequences are LNHDA and SQIVND (reference sequence). The CDR3 is CASSIFGQGAYTGELFF. The CDR3 DNA sequence: TGTGCCAGTAGTATTTTCGGTCAGGGGGCTTACACCGGGGAGCTGTTTTTT.

This chain links TRBV10-3 with TRBJ2-1; 9 nucleotides match TRBD2. Looked up from germline, CDR1 is ENHRY and CDR2 is SYGVKD. This CDR3 is 15 amino acids long. J gave up 4 bases and V 3 bases, and 4 bases lay outside the gene matches. CDR3 sequence reads: CAISDGLARYNEQFF. CDR3 DNA: TGTGCCATCAGTGACGGACTAGCGAGGTACAATGAGCAGTTCTTC.

This chain links TRBV27 with TRBJ2-7, with 9 bases lining up with TRBD1. Germline CDR1 reads MNHEY; CDR2 reads SMNVEV (reference sequence). Germline trimming cut 8 bases from V and 0 bases from J; bases unmatched to any gene: 5. The CDR3 runs 14 residues. The CDR3 loop is CASGNRGPSYEQYF. CDR3 nucleotide sequence: TGTGCCAGCGGAAACAGGGGGCCCTCCTACGAGCAGTACTTC.

This chain joins TRBV4-2 and TRBJ2-7, with TRBD2 identical over 13 bases. Germline CDR1 is LGHNA and CDR2 is YNFKEQ. CDR3 length: 16 residues. J gave up 3 bases and V 3 bases, and 5 bases lay outside the gene matches. CDR3 region: CASSHSGTSGDYEQYF. The DNA for the CDR3 is TGTGCCAGCAGCCATTCCGGGACTAGCGGGGACTACGAGCAGTACTTC.

The chain uses TRBV6-6 and TRBJ2-2; TRBD2 matches 8 bases. The CDR3 has 15 amino acids. Germline assignment: CDR1 MNHNY and CDR2 SVGAGI (reference sequence). The ends lost 0 bases at V and 4 bases at J; junction bases unmatched: 1. CDR3 in DNA: TGTGCCAGCAGTTACTCCGGGGGGGGCACCGGGGAGCTGTTTTTT. Encoded protein: CASSYSGGGTGELFF.

The chain joins TRBV7-2 to TRBJ1-5; no reliable D call. CDR3 size: 13 residues. V lost 5 bases and J lost 1, with 6 bases in between. Germline CDR1 reads SGHTA; CDR2 reads FQGNSA. The CDR3 spells CASSLESNQPQHF. CDR3 in DNA: TGTGCCAGCAGCCTTGAGAGCAATCAGCCCCAGCATTTT. Looking up the rest from reference TRBV7-2 and TRBJ1-5 gives the full variable domain: GAGVSQSPSNKVTEKGKDVELRCDPISGHTALYWYRQSLGQGLEFLIYFQGNSAPDKSGLPSDRFSAERTGGSVSTLTIQRTQQEDSAVYLCASSLESNQPQHFGDGTRLSIL.

The rearrangement links TRBV11-3 to TRBJ1-4, with D unclear. Trimming took off 8 bases at V and 8 bases at J, with 6 bases between the two ends. The CDR3 spans 10 residues. CDR1 is SGHNT, CDR2 YENEEA, per germline. The chain's CDR3 is CASSGEKLFF. CDR3 bases: TGTGCCAGCTCCGGGGAAAAACTGTTTTTT.

The chain links TRBV5-1 to TRBJ2-7; possibly TRBD2 for D (6 bases). This CDR3 is 13 amino acids long. V dropped 7 bases and J dropped 2 bases, with 13 bases sitting between them. Germline V gene lookup returns CDR1 SGHRS and CDR2 YFSETQ. CDR3 nucleotides: TGCGCCAGCCATAGCGGCCTTGCCTACGAGCAGTACTTC. Encoded protein: CASHSGLAYEQYF.

The chain links TRBV18 to TRBJ1-4, with TRBD1 as a possible D gene (5 bases). CDR1 and CDR2 from the germline V gene are KGHSH and LQKENI. This CDR3 contains 15 residues. V was shortened by 6 bases and J by 2 bases, with 13 bases between the two germline ends. The CDR3 loop reads CASSPPGVTNEKLFF. The CDR3 bases are TGTGCCAGCTCGCCCCCGGGGGTGACTAATGAAAAACTGTTTTTT.

As DNA, the CDR3 is TGTGCCAGCAGAACAAGTCTAGCGGGAGATACGCAGTATTTT. Amino acid sequence: CASRTSLAGDTQYF. The chain links TRBV2 to TRBJ2-3; TRBD2 agrees at 8 bases. The CDR3 has 14 amino acids. Trimming took 6 bases from V and 5 from J; bases not matched to a gene: 7. The V gene's germline CDR1 is SNHLY and CDR2 FYNNEI.